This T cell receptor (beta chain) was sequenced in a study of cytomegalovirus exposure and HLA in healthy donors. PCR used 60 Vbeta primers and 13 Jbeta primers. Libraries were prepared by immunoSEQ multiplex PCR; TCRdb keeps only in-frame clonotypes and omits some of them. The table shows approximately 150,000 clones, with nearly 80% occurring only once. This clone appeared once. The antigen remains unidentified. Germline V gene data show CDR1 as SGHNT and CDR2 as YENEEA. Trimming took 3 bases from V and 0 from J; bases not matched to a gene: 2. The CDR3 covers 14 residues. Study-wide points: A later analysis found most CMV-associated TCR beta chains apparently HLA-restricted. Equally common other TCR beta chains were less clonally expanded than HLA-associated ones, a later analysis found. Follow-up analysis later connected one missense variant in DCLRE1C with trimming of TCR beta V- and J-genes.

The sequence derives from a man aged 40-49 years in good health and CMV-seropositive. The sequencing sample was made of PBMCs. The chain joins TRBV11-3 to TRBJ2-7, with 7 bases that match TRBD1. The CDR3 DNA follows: TGTGCCAGCAGCTTCGGACAGGCCTCCTACGAGCAGTACTTC. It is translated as CASSFGQASYEQYF.